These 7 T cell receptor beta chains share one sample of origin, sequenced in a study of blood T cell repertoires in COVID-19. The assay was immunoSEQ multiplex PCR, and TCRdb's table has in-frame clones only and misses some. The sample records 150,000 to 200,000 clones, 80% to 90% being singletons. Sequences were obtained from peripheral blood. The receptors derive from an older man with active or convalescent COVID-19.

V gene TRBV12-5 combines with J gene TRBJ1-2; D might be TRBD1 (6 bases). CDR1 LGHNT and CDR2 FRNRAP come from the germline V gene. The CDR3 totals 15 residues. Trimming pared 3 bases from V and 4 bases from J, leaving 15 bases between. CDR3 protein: CASGLQGTPSYGYTF. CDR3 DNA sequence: TGTGCTAGTGGTTTACAGGGTACCCCTTCCTATGGCTACACCTTC.

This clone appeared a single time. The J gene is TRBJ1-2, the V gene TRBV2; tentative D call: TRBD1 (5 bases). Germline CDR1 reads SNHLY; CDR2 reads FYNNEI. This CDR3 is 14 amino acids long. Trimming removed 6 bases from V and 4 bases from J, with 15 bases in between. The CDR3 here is CASRETGHLYGYTF. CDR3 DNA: TGTGCCAGCAGAGAAACTGGACATCTCTATGGCTACACCTTC.

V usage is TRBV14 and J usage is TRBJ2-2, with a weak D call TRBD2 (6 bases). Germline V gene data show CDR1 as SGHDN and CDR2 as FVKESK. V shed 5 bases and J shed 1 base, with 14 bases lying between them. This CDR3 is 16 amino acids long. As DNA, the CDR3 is TGTGCCAGCAGCTATTTACGGGGGTTGAACACCGGGGAGCTGTTTTTT. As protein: CASSYLRGLNTGELFF.

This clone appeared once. The CDR3 DNA follows: TGCGCCAGCAGCCAAGTTCTAGCGGGAGGGTACGAGCAGTACTTC. It translates to CASSQVLAGGYEQYF. The rearrangement uses TRBV4-3 and TRBJ2-7; TRBD2 agrees at 12 bases. This CDR3 is 15 amino acids long. Germline lookup yields CDR1 LGHNA and CDR2 YSLEER. With V trimmed by 1 base and J by 4 bases, 2 bases remained unmatched.

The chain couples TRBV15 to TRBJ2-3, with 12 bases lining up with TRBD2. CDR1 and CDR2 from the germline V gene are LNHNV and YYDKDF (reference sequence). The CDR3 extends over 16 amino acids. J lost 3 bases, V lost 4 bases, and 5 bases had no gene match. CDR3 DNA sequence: TGTGCCACCAGCACCGGACTAGCGGGATCGACAGATACGCAGTATTTT. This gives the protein CATSTGLAGSTDTQYF.

CDR3 region: CASSSQIAGTDTQYF. The DNA for the CDR3 is TGTGCCAGCTCATCACAAATAGCGGGAACAGATACGCAGTATTTT. The chain uses TRBV18 and TRBJ2-3, with 8 bases aligning to TRBD2. The CDR3 contains 15 residues. V dropped 5 bases and J dropped 3; count of bases not matched to a gene: 7. CDR1 KGHSH and CDR2 LQKENI come from the germline V gene.

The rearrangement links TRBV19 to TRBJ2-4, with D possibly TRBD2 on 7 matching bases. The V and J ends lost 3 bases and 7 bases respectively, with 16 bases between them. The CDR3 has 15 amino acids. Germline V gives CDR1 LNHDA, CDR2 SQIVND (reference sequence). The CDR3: CASSMSRGGNNIQYF. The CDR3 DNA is TGTGCCAGTAGTATGAGTAGGGGGGGTAATAACATTCAGTACTTC.